The present TCR beta chain was sequenced within a study of cytomegalovirus exposure and HLA in healthy donors. Broader study findings: An analysis done earlier found most TCR beta V segments productive about 87% or about 30% of the time. Cytomegalovirus-associated TCR beta chains were listed, numbering 164.

PCR amplification relied on 60 Vbeta primers (plus 13 Jbeta primers). Here immunoSEQ multiplex PCR was the method, and the copy in TCRdb shows in-frame clones only, minus some. The table shows about 38,000 clones, with over 60% occurring only once. About this clone itself: The antigen remains unidentified.

The V end lost 6 bases, the J end lost 2 bases, and 8 bases lay between the germline ends. CDR1 and CDR2 from the germline V gene are LNHDA and SQIVND (reference sequence). The CDR3 extends over 13 amino acids. Sequences were obtained from PBMCs. V gene TRBV19 combines with J gene TRBJ1-5; no clear D. The TCR originated in a man aged 30 to 39 in good health and CMV-seronegative. The chain's CDR3 is CASSPRGNQPQHF. In DNA, the CDR3 is TGTGCCAGTAGCCCGCGTGGCAATCAGCCCCAGCATTTT.